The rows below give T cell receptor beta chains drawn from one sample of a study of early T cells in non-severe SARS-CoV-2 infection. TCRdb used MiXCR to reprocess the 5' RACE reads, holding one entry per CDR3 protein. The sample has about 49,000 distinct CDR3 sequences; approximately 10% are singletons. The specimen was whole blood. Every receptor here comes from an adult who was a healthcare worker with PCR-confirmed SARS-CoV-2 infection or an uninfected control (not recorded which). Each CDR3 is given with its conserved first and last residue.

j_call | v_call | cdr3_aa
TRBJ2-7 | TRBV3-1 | CASSQGAGASFEQYF
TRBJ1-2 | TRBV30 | CAWSTTPANYGYTF
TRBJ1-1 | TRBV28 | CASSWGREVGTEAFF
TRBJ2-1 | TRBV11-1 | CASSLSEREKQFF
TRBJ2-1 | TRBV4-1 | CASRQDLAYNEQFF
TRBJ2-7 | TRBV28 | CASSSPPGGSYEQYF
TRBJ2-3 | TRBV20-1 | CSVLETDTTDTQYF
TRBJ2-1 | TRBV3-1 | CASSQAGASRGEQFF
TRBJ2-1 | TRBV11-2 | CASSSASSGAYNEQFF
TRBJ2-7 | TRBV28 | CASGPRDRGYEQYF
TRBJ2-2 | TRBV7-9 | CASSFPGQAYTGELFF
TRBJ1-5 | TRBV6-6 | CASSYSGSDNQSQHF
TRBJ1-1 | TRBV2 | CASSTGGMNTEAFF
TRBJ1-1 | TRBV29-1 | CSADRGTEAFF
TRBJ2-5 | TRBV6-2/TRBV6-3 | CASTTRLEGTSIRETQYF
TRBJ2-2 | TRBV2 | CASAMEGLAGLNTGELFF
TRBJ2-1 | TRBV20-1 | CSAWVAGGPHNEQFF
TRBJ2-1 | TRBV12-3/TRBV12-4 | CASILAGDYNEQFF
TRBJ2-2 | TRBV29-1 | CSVAQGAGGELFF
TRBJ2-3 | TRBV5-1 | CASSWDGTSTDTQYF
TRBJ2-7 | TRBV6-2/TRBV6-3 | CASSYRPGQGKEQYF
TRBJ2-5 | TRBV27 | CASSSGWAGGETQYF
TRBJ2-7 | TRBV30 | CAWSVRGTLSYEQYF
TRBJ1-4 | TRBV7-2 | CASSLGTPREKLFF
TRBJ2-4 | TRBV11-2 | CASSLEYSAAKVAKNIQYF
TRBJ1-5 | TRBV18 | CASSPAGVNQPQHF